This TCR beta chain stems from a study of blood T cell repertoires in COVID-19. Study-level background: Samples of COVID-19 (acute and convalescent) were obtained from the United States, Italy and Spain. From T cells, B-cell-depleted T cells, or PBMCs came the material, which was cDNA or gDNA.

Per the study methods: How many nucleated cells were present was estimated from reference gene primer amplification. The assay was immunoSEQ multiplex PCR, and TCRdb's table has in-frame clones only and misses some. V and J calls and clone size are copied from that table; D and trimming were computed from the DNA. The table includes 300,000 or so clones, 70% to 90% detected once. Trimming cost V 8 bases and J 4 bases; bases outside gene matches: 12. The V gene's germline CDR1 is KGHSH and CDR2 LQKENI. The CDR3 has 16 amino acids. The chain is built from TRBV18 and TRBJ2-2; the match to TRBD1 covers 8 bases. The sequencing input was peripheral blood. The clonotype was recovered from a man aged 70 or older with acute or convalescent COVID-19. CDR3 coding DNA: TGTGCCAGCACGTCGGCGACAGGGGTGAGCACCGGGGAGCTGTTTTTT. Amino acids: CASTSATGVSTGELFF.